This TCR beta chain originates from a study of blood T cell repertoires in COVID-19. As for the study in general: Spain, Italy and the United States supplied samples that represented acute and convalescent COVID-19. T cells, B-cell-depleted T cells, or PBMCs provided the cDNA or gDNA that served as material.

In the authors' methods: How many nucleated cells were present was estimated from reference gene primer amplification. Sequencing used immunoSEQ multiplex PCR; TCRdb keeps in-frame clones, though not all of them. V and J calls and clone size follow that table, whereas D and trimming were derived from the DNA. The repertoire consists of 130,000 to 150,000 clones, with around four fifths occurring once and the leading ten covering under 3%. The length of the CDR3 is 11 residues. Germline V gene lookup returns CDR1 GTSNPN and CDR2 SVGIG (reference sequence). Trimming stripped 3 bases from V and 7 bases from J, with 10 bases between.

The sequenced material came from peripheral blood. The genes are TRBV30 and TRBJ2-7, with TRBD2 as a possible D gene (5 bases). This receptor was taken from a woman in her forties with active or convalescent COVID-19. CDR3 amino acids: CAWSPTGEQYF. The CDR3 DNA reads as TGTGCCTGGAGCCCCACGGGGGAGCAGTACTTC.